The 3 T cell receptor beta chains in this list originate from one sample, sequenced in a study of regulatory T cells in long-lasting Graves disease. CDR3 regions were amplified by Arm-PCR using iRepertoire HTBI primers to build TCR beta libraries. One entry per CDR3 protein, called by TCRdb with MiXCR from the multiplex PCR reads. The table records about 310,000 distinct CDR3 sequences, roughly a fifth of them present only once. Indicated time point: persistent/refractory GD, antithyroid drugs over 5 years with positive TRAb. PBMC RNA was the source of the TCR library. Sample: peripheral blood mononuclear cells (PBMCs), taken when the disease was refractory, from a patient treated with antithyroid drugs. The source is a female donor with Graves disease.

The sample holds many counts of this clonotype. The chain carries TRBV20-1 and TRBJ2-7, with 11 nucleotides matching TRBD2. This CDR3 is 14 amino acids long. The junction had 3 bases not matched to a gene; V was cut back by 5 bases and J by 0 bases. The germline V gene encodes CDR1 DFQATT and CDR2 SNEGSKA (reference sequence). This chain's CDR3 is CSAATSGSSYEQYF. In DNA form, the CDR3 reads TGCAGTGCTGCTACTAGCGGGAGCTCCTACGAGCAGTACTTC.

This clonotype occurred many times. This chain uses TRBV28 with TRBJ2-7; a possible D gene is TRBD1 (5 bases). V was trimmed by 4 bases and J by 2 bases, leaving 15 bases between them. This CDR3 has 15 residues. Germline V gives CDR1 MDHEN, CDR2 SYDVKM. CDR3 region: CASSSSDTWAYEQYF. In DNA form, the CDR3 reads TGTGCCAGCAGTTCCTCGGACACTTGGGCCTACGAGCAGTACTTC. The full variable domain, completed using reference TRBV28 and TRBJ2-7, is DVKVTQSSRYLVKRTGEKVFLECVQDMDHENMFWYRQDPGLGLRLIYFSYDVKMKEKGDIPEGYSVSREKKERFSLILESASTNQTSMYLCASSSSDTWAYEQYFGPGTRLTVT.

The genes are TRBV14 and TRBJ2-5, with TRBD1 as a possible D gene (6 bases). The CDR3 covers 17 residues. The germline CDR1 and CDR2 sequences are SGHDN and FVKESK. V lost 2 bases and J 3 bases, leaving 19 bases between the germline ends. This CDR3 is CASSQLSGTSTKETQYF. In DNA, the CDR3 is TGTGCCAGCAGCCAATTGTCCGGGACATCAACAAAAGAGACCCAGTACTTC.